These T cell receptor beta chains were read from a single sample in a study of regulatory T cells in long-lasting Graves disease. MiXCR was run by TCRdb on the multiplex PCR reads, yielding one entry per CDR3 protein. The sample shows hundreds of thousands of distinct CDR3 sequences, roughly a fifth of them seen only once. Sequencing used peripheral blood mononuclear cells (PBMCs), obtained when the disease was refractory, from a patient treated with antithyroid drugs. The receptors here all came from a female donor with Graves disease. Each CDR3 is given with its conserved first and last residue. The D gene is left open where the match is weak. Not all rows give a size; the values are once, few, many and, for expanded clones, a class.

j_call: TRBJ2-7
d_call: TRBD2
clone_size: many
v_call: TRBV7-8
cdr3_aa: CASTPMGGGNEQYF
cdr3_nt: TGTGCCAGCACCCCTATGGGCGGGGGTAACGAGCAGTACTTC

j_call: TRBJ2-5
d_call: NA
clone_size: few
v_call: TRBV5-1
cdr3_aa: CASSLGASQETQYF
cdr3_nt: TGCGCCAGCAGCTTGGGAGCCAGCCAAGAGACCCAGTACTTC

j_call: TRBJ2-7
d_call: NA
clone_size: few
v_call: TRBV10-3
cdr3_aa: CATQGSQEQYF
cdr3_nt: TGTGCCACACAGGGTTCTCAGGAGCAGTACTTC

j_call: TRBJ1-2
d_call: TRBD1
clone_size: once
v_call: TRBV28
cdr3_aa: CASSSPGQGGYGYTF
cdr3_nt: TGTGCCAGCAGTTCGCCGGGACAGGGTGGTTATGGCTACACCTTC

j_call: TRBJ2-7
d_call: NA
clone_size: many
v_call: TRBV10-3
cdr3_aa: CAISDRGGGSEQYF
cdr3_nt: TGTGCCATCAGTGACCGCGGAGGGGGCAGCGAGCAGTACTTC

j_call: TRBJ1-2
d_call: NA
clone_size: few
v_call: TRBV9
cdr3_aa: CASTGGNYGYTF
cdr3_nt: TGTGCCAGCACCGGGGGCAACTATGGCTACACCTTC

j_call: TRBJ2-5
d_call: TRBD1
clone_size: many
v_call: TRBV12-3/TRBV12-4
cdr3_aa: CASSLVGTGEETQYF
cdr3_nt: TGTGCCAGCAGTTTAGTGGGGACAGGGGAAGAGACCCAGTACTTC

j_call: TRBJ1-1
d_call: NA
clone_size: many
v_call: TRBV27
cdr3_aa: CASREIRDRLNTEAFF
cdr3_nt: TGTGCCAGCAGAGAAATCAGAGACAGGCTGAACACTGAAGCTTTCTTT

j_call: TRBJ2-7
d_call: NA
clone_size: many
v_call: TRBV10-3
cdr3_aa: CAAAPVSADYEQYF
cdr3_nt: TGTGCCGCGGCCCCCGTGTCGGCGGACTACGAGCAGTACTTC

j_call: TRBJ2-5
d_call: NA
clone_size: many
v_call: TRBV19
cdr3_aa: CASSIGNRETQYF
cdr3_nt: TGTGCCAGTAGTATTGGGAACAGAGAGACCCAGTACTTC

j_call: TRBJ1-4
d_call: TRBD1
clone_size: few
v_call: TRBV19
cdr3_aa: CASMGVGWEDRGNEKLFF
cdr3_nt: TGTGCCAGTATGGGAGTAGGATGGGAAGACAGGGGTAATGAAAAACTGTTTTTT

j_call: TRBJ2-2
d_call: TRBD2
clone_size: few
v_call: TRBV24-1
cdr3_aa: CATSDGTSISTGELFF
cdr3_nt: TGTGCCACCAGTGACGGGACTAGCATATCCACCGGGGAGCTGTTTTTT

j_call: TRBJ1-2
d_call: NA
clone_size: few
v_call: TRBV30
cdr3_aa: CAWSIGDYGYTF
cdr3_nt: TGTGCCTGGAGTATAGGGGACTATGGCTACACCTTC

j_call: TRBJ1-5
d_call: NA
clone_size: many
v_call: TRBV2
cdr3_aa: CASSLQGFGQPQHF
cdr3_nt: TGTGCCAGCAGCTTACAGGGATTCGGCCAGCCCCAGCATTTT

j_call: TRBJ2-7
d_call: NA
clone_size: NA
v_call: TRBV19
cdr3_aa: CASSRDGSLYEQYF
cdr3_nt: TGTGCCAGTAGTCGGGACGGTTCCCTCTACGAGCAGTACTTC

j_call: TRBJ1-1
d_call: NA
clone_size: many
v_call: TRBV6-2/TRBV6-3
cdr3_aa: CASSYGGLATTEAFF
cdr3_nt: TGTGCCAGCAGTTACGGGGGATTAGCAACGACTGAAGCTTTCTTT

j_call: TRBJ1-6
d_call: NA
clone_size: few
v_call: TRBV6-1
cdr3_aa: CASRPDRNYNSPLHF
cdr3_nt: TGTGCCAGCAGACCCGACAGGAACTATAATTCACCCCTCCACTTT

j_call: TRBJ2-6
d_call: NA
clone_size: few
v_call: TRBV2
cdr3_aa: CASRSTGSGANVLTF
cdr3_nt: TGTGCCAGCAGATCGACAGGCTCTGGGGCCAACGTCCTGACTTTC

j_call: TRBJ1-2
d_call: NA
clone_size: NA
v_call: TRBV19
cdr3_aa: CATRTPGSRGGHTF
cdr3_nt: TGTGCCACTAGGACCCCAGGCAGTCGAGGAGGCCACACCTTC

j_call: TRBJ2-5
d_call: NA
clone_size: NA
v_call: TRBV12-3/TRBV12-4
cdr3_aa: CASSFASTPRTQYF
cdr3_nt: TGTGCCAGCAGTTTCGCAAGTACCCCTAGGACCCAGTACTTC

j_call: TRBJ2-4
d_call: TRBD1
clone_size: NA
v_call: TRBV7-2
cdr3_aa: CASSQGQTKNIQYF
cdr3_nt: TGTGCCAGCAGCCAGGGACAGACTAAAAACATTCAGTACTTC

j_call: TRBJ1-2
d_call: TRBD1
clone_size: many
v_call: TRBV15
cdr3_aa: CATSGGTGPNYGYTF
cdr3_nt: TGTGCCACCAGCGGAGGGACAGGGCCCAACTATGGCTACACCTTC

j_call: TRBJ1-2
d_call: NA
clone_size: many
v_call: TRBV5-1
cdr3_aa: CASSPSRHHYGYTF
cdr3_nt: TGCGCCAGCAGCCCAAGCCGACACCACTATGGCTACACCTTC

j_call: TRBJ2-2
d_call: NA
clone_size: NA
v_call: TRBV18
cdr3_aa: CASSPHWELFF
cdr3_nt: TGTGCCAGCTCACCACATTGGGAGCTGTTTTTT

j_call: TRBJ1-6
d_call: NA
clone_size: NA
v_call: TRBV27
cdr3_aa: CASSLRFSSPLHF
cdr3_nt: TGTGCCAGCAGTTTACGTTTTAGTTCACCCCTCCACTTT

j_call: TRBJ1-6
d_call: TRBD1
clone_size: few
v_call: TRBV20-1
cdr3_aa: CSARRGQSPLHF
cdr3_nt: TGCAGTGCTAGAAGGGGGCAATCACCCCTCCACTTT

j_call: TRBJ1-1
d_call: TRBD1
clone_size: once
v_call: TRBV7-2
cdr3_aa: CASSFGTGGATEAFF
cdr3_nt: TGTGCCAGCAGCTTCGGGACAGGGGGTGCCACTGAAGCTTTCTTT

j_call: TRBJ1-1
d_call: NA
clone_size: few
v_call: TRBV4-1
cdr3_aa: CASSRVQANTEAFF
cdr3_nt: TGCGCCAGCAGCAGAGTACAGGCGAACACTGAAGCTTTCTTT

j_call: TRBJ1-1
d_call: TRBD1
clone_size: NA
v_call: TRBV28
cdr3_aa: CASTQSQGMATEAFF
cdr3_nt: TGTGCCAGCACCCAGTCACAGGGGATGGCCACTGAAGCTTTCTTT

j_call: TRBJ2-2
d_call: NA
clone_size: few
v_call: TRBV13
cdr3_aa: CASSFLDGELFF
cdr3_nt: TGTGCCAGCAGCTTCTTAGACGGGGAGCTGTTTTTT

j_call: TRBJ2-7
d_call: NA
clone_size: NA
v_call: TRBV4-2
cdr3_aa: CASSQGVRTTVAEQYF
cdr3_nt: TGTGCCAGCAGCCAAGGTGTCCGGACTACGGTAGCCGAGCAGTACTTC

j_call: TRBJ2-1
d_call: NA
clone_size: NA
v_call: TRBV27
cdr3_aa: CASSPRRRDYNEQFF
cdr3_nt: TGTGCCAGCTCCCCCAGACGGAGGGATTACAATGAGCAGTTCTTC

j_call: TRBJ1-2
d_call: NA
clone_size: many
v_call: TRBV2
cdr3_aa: CASSVTQGRGYTF
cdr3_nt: TGTGCCAGCAGTGTTACCCAGGGGCGCGGCTACACCTTC